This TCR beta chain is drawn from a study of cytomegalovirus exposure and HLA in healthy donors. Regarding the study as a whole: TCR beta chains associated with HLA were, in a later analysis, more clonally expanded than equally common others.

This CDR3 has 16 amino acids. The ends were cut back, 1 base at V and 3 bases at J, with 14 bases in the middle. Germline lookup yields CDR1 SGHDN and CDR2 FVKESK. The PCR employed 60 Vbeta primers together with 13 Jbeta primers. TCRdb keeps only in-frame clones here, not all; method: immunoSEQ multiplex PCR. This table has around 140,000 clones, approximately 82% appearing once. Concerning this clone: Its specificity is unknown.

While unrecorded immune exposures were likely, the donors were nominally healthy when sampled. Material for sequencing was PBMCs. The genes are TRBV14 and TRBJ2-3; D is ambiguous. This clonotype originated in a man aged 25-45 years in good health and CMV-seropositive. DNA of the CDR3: TGTGCCAGCAGCCAAGCGCCTAAAAGTTGGACAGATACGCAGTATTTT. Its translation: CASSQAPKSWTDTQYF.